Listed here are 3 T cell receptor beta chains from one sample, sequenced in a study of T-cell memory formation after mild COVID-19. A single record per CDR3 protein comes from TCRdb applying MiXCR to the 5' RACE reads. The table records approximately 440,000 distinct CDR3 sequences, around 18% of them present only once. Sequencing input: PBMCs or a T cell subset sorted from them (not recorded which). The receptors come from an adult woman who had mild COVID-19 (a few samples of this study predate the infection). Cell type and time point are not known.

DNA for the CDR3: TGTGCCAGCAGCGAGGCCTCCGGACAGGGGAGGGGGACCCAGTACTTC. Protein product: CASSEASGQGRGTQYF. This chain joins TRBV13 and TRBJ2-5; the match to TRBD1 covers 9 bases. With 5 bases clipped from V and 7 bases from J, the junction kept 14 bases outside the gene matches. The CDR3 spans 16 residues. Germline V gene data show CDR1 as PRHDT and CDR2 as FYEKMQ (reference sequence).

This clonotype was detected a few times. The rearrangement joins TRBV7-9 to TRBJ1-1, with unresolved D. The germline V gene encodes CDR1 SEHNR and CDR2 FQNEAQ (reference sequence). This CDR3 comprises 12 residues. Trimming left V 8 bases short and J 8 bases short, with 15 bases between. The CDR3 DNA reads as TGTGCCAGCGGGCCCCACCCGGCGGAAGCTTTCTTT. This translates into CASGPHPAEAFF.

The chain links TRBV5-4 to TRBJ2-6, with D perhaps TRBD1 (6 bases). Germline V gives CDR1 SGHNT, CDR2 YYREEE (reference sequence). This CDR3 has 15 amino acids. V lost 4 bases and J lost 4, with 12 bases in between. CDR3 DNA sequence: TGTGCCAGCAGCATTCAGGGGACCGGGGCCAACGTCCTGACTTTC. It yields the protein CASSIQGTGANVLTF.